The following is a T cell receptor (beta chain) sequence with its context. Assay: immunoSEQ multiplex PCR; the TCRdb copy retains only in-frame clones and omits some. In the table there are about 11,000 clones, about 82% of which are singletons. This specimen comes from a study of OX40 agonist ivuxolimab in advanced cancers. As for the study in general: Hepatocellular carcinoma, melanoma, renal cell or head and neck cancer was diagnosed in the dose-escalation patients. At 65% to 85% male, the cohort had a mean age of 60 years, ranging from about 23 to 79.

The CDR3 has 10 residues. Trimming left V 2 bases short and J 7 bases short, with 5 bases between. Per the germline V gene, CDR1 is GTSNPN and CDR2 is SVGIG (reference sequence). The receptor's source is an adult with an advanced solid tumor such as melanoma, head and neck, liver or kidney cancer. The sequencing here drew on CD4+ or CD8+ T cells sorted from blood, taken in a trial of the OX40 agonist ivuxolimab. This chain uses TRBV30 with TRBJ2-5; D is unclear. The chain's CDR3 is CAWSTGTQYF. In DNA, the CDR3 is TGTGCCTGGAGTACCGGGACCCAGTACTTC. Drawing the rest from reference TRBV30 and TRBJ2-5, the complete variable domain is SQTIHQWPATLVQPVGSPLSLECTVEGTSNPNLYWYRQAAGRGLQLLFYSVGIGQISSEVPQNLSASRPQDRQFILSSKKLLLSDSGFYLCAWSTGTQYFGPGTRLLVL.